These 6 T cell receptor beta chains came from one sample sequenced in a study of cytomegalovirus exposure and HLA in healthy donors. PCR used 60 Vbeta primers and 13 Jbeta primers. Some clones are missing from TCRdb's copy, which holds only in-frame ones; the method was immunoSEQ multiplex PCR. The table lists about 150,000 clones, around 79% of them singletons. The sequenced sample consisted of PBMCs. These receptors were collected from a man in his fifties in good health and CMV-seropositive.

This clone was observed once. The rearrangement links TRBV28 to TRBJ1-1; perhaps TRBD1 as D (6 bases). Trimming stripped 4 bases from V and 4 bases from J, with 13 bases between. Germline CDR1 is MDHEN and CDR2 is SYDVKM. This CDR3 is built from 14 residues. The CDR3 is CASSSTGLSTEAFF. CDR3 nucleotides: TGTGCCAGCAGTTCCACAGGGTTGAGCACTGAAGCTTTCTTT.

The genes are TRBV5-6 and TRBJ2-1; 9 nucleotides match TRBD2. The CDR3 totals 15 residues. V was clipped by 2 bases and J by 6 bases; unmatched bases: 6. The germline V gene has CDR1 SGHDT and CDR2 YYEEEE. The CDR3 here is CASSFFLAGPNEQFF. As DNA, the CDR3 is TGTGCCAGCAGCTTCTTCCTAGCGGGACCCAATGAGCAGTTCTTC.

Here the CDR3 DNA reads TGCGCCAGCAGCTTGGCCCCTAGCGGGAGCCCAGATACGCAGTATTTT. It codes for CASSLAPSGSPDTQYF. The chain uses TRBV5-1 and TRBJ2-3, with 10 bases matching TRBD2. This CDR3 contains 16 residues. Germline V gene lookup returns CDR1 SGHRS and CDR2 YFSETQ. With V trimmed by 0 bases and J by 4 bases, 5 bases remained unmatched.

This rearrangement joins TRBV27 to TRBJ2-7; D not resolved. The CDR3 runs 15 residues. Trimming removed 1 base at V and 0 bases at J, with 10 bases between. The germline CDR1 and CDR2 sequences are MNHEY and SMNVEV (reference sequence). This CDR3 reads CASSLFSWSSYEQYF. The CDR3 coding sequence is TGTGCCAGCAGTTTATTTTCGTGGAGCTCCTACGAGCAGTACTTC.

The table lists this clone with a few counts. J is TRBJ2-3 and V is TRBV28; maybe TRBD1 (7 bases). The germline gives CDR1 MDHEN, CDR2 SYDVKM. The V end was cut by 10 bases, the J end by 2 bases, with 19 bases between. The CDR3 contains 15 residues. CDR3 DNA: TGTGCCACCCGAGGAGGAGGGGGCCCCACAGATACGCAGTATTTT. Translation: CATRGGGGPTDTQYF.

The chain joins TRBV18 to TRBJ2-1; D unresolved. Looked up from germline, CDR1 is KGHSH and CDR2 is LQKENI. V was shortened by 2 bases and J by 5 bases, with 7 bases between the two germline ends. CDR3 length: 13 amino acids. CDR3 bases: TGTGCCAGCTCACCATTGGCAGACAATGAGCAGTTCTTC. Its protein product is CASSPLADNEQFF.